The T cell receptor (beta chain) under discussion was sequenced for a study of identical twins. In the case of this clonotype: What it binds is unknown.

Every one of the donors was a healthy Caucasian. This CDR3 has 17 amino acids. V lost 2 bases and J 2 bases, leaving 19 bases between the germline ends. Per the germline V gene, CDR1 is SGHRS and CDR2 is YFSETQ. General study points: Weaker excess sharing between twins was seen in beta out-of-frame sequences. Some out-of-frame alpha sequences were shared by twins, and these showed excess low generation probability.

Each CDR3 protein is one row after TCRdb ran MiXCR on the 5' RACE reads. The sample includes 310,000 or so distinct CDR3 sequences, roughly 9% of them seen just once. These data are also associated with another study on yellow fever vaccine responses in identical twins. From that study: Twins' T cell vaccine responses reportedly looked partly convergent, partly personalized.

The source is a woman under 30 in good health. The rearrangement links TRBV5-1 to TRBJ2-5, with D hard to call. Sequenced: CD8+ T cells sorted from blood. The DNA of the CDR3 is TGCGCCAGCAGCTTACCCCCGGCAGGACCCTTTCAAGAGACCCAGTACTTC. Protein: CASSLPPAGPFQETQYF.